The 16 T cell receptor beta chains below were found in one sample sequenced in a study of response to subunit inactivated influenza vaccine. TCRdb re-called the RT-PCR reads through MiXCR, storing one row per CDR3 protein. The sample gives roughly 700,000 distinct CDR3 sequences, roughly 14% of which show up once; less than 9% is in the top ten. The specimen comprised PBMCs from blood, sampled 14 to 15 days before vaccination. The source of these receptors is a man aged 50 to 60 who received an inactivated influenza vaccine.

In its sample, this clonotype was seen many times. The chain joins TRBV29-1 to TRBJ2-1; 7 bases line up with TRBD2. J lost 1 base, V lost 6 bases, and 6 bases had no gene match. The CDR3 contains 14 residues. In germline, CDR1 is SQVTM, CDR2 ANQGSEA. CDR3 coding DNA: TGCAGCGTAGCGGGACGCATATCCTACAATGAGCAGTTCTTC. Its translation is CSVAGRISYNEQFF.

This clonotype was detected a few times. CDR3 sequence: CASSSQGRENNQPQHF. The CDR3 DNA is TGTGCCAGCAGTTCCCAGGGACGGGAAAACAATCAGCCCCAGCATTTT. The V and J genes are TRBV12-3 or TRBV12-4 and TRBJ1-5; tentatively, D is TRBD1 (5 bases). The CDR3 has 16 amino acids. Between the trimmed V and J ends, which lost 4 bases and 3 bases, there was a span of 16 bases.

This clonotype was recorded at least ten times. J is TRBJ2-2 and V is TRBV12-3 or TRBV12-4; no clear D gene. V shed 6 bases and J shed 6 bases, with 11 bases lying between them. The CDR3 has 13 residues. DNA for the CDR3: TGTGCCAGCAGCTTGCTGGCGGCCGGGGAGCTGTTTTTT. Translation gives CASSLLAAGELFF.

The count of this clonotype is one. The chain has TRBV12-3 or TRBV12-4 and TRBJ2-7; maybe TRBD2 (6 bases). V was pared by 3 bases and J by 0 bases, with 12 bases between. The CDR3 is 15 residues long. The CDR3 reads CASSFGGLSSYEQYF. Written as DNA, the CDR3 is TGTGCCAGCAGTTTCGGGGGTCTTAGCTCCTACGAGCAGTACTTC.

As concerns this clonotype: At one boundary the junction diverges from the germline segment, which might be a read error. The rearrangement uses TRBV30 and TRBJ2-5, with D maybe TRBD2 (5 bases). Germline CDR1 reads GTSNPN; CDR2 reads SVGIG (reference sequence). CDR3 length equals 15 residues. DNA for the CDR3: TGTGCCTGTAGTGTACATCGGGGTTTACGGGAGACCCAGTACTTC. Protein sequence: CACSVHRGLRETQYF.

This clonotype was counted only a few times. This rearrangement joins TRBV20-1 to TRBJ2-3; D gene unclear. With 2 bases removed from V and 0 bases from J, the gap between germline ends came to 3 bases. Germline V gives CDR1 DFQATT, CDR2 SNEGSKA (reference sequence). CDR3 size: 12 residues. The CDR3 region is CSARTSTDTQYF. The CDR3 nucleotides are TGCAGTGCTAGAACTAGCACAGATACGCAGTATTTT.

The chain carries TRBV11-3 and TRBJ2-1; D may be TRBD2 (6 bases). Germline lookup yields CDR1 SGHNT and CDR2 YENEEA. V lost 3 bases and J lost 3, with 12 bases in between. This CDR3 contains 15 residues. The CDR3 here is CASSLTGVNYNEQFF. CDR3 DNA sequence: TGTGCCAGCAGCTTGACGGGAGTAAACTACAATGAGCAGTTCTTC.

This clonotype was detected only a few times. This chain uses TRBV25-1 with TRBJ1-4; tentative D call: TRBD1 (5 bases). Germline V gene sequence: CDR1 MGHDK, CDR2 SYGVNS. V was clipped by 3 bases and J by 7 bases, with 12 bases between them. The CDR3 runs 14 residues. CDR3 bases: TGTGCCAGCAGTGAGGCCGGGGGTGGTGAAAAACTGTTTTTT. This codes for CASSEAGGGEKLFF. The full variable domain, its missing parts supplied by reference TRBV25-1 and TRBJ1-4, is EADIYQTPRYLVIGTGKKITLECSQTMGHDKMYWYQQDPGMELHLIHYSYGVNSTEKGDLSSESTVSRIRTEHFPLTLESARPSHTSQYLCASSEAGGGEKLFFGSGTQLSVL.

There are a few counts of this clonotype. The chain carries TRBV7-8 and TRBJ2-7; no definite D call. Looked up from germline, CDR1 is SGHVS and CDR2 is FQNEAQ. CDR3 size: 14 residues. V lost 3 bases to trimming and J lost 4 bases, with 13 bases between them. The chain's CDR3 is CASSFGSLSYEQYF. In DNA form, the CDR3 reads TGTGCCAGCAGCTTTGGTAGCTTAAGTTACGAGCAGTACTTC. Together with reference TRBV7-8 and TRBJ2-7, the CDR3 gives the full variable domain: GAGVSQSPRYKVAKRGQDVALRCDPISGHVSLFWYQQALGQGPEFLTYFQNEAQLDKSGLPSDRFFAERPEGSVSTLKIQRTQQEDSAVYLCASSFGSLSYEQYFGPGTRLTVT.

This clonotype has a handful of counts. The CDR3 sequence: CASSPGQGFFYEQYF. CDR3 in DNA: TGTGCCAGCAGCCCGGGACAGGGGTTTTTCTACGAGCAGTACTTC. The gene calls are TRBV7-2 and TRBJ2-7, with 10 bases lining up with TRBD1. This CDR3 spans 15 amino acids. CDR1 and CDR2 from the germline V gene are SGHTA and FQGNSA. The V gene end was trimmed by 5 bases and the J gene end by 3 bases; junction bases not matched to a gene: 7.

This clonotype was observed at least ten times. The rearrangement links TRBV5-1 to TRBJ2-1; 7 positions match TRBD1. This CDR3 comprises 15 residues. Germline lookup yields CDR1 SGHRS and CDR2 YFSETQ. Trimming cost V 0 bases and J 0 bases; bases outside gene matches: 0. CDR3 DNA sequence: TGCGCCAGCAGCTTGGGGGACAGCTCCTACAATGAGCAGTTCTTC. This gives the protein CASSLGDSSYNEQFF.

This clonotype turned up a few times. The chain joins TRBV5-1 to TRBJ2-3; 7 bases agree with TRBD1. The CDR3 is 15 amino acids. Germline V CDR1 and CDR2: SGHRS, YFSETQ. The V and J ends lost 4 bases and 1 base, in that order; junction bases with no gene match: 6. CDR3 amino acids: CASSQQGPGTDTQYF. The CDR3 DNA follows: TGCGCCAGCAGCCAACAGGGGCCAGGCACAGATACGCAGTATTTT.

In this sample, this clonotype turned up a few times. This rearrangement joins TRBV7-6 to TRBJ2-3; possibly TRBD2 for D (7 bases). The CDR3 totals 15 residues. Germline CDR1 reads SGHVS; CDR2 reads FNYEAQ. V was clipped by 6 bases and J by 2 bases, with 15 bases between them. The CDR3 DNA follows: TGTGCCAGCAGTCACCGGGGGGCCTACACAGATACGCAGTATTTT. The encoded protein is CASSHRGAYTDTQYF. Using reference TRBV7-6 and TRBJ2-3 for the parts outside the CDR3, the full variable domain is GAGVSQSPRYKVTKRGQDVALRCDPISGHVSLYWYRQALGQGPEFLTYFNYEAQQDKSGLPNDRFSAERPEGSISTLTIQRTEQRDSAMYRCASSHRGAYTDTQYFGPGTRLTVL.

In its sample, this clonotype was seen many times. The chain carries TRBV6-5 and TRBJ1-2; D unclear. The CDR3 consists of 15 residues. Between the trimmed V and J ends, which lost 2 bases and 2 bases, there was a span of 12 bases. The germline V gene has CDR1 MNHEY and CDR2 SVGAGI. CDR3 sequence: CASSYLPVSNYGYTF. In DNA form, the CDR3 reads TGTGCCAGCAGTTACCTTCCCGTGTCCAACTATGGCTACACCTTC.

This chain joins TRBV5-1 and TRBJ2-7; no reliable D call. Trimming pared 5 bases from V and 1 base from J, leaving 10 bases between. This CDR3 comprises 13 residues. The V gene's germline CDR1 is SGHRS and CDR2 YFSETQ. The CDR3 loop is CASRMPESYEQYF. The CDR3 nucleotides are TGCGCCAGCAGAATGCCGGAGTCCTACGAGCAGTACTTC.

This clonotype was seen only a few times. This chain links TRBV29-1 with TRBJ1-5; D uncertain. The V and J ends lost 6 bases and 7 bases respectively, with 16 bases between them. CDR3 length: 13 amino acids. Germline V CDR1 and CDR2: SQVTM, ANQGSEA. CDR3 coding DNA: TGCAGCGTCTCGGACGCACCTGGGCAGCCCCAGCATTTT. The encoded protein is CSVSDAPGQPQHF.